Below, 26 T cell receptor beta chains from the same sample are listed, as sequenced in a study of CD8+CD57+ T cells in acquired aplastic anemia (dated by TCRdb to the late 2010s). Patients chosen for sequencing had shown expansion of CD8+CD57+ cells by flow cytometry. Sequencing took place on an Illumina HiSeq 2000. TCR beta VDJ combination and CDR3 sequence profiling used genomic DNA as the template. TCRdb reanalyzed the raw reads on its own, using fastp at Q25 for trimming and MiXCR for clone calling, and kept in-frame beta chains. Entries are consolidated by CDR3 protein sequence, retaining the most common genes and DNA. The sample table shows 150,000 to 200,000 distinct CDR3 sequences, and less than 50% are seen once. Around 2% of the sample is taken by the ten largest. Sequencing was carried out using sorted CD4+, CD8+, or CD8+CD57+ T cells (not recorded which) from PBMCs. These receptors were collected from a human donor with aplastic anemia.

V is TRBV7-9 and J is TRBJ2-1, with D unresolved. The CDR3 contains 12 residues. Germline CDR1 and CDR2: SEHNR and FQNEAQ (reference sequence). Trimming left V 1 base short and J 10 bases short, with 8 bases between. In DNA form, the CDR3 reads TGTGCCAGCAGCTTAGGAGTCAAAGAGCAGTTCTTC. Its translation: CASSLGVKEQFF. Full variable domain (rest looked up from reference TRBV7-9 and TRBJ2-1): DTGVSQNPRHKITKRGQNVTFRCDPISEHNRLYWYRQTLGQGPEFLTYFQNEAQLEKSRLLSDRFSAERPKGSFSTLEIQRTEQGDSAMYLCASSLGVKEQFFGPGTRLTVL.

CDR3 nucleotides: TGTGCCACCAGCAGAGAGCGGCAGGCCTCCTACGAGCAGTACTTC. It translates to CATSRERQASYEQYF. V gene TRBV15 combines with J gene TRBJ2-7; D remains ambiguous. The V gene lost 0 bases and the J gene lost 0 bases, with 9 bases spanning the gap. The CDR3 is 15 residues long. Germline V CDR1 and CDR2: LNHNV, YYDKDF (reference sequence).

This clonotype was found many times. The CDR3 DNA reads as TGTGCCAGCAGCGCCCTGGGGGGGGCGTCGTCTGAAGCTTTCTTT. It is translated as CASSALGGASSEAFF. The chain has TRBV9 and TRBJ1-1; D is possibly TRBD1 (6 bases). Germline V lookup: CDR1 SGDLS, CDR2 YYNGEE. V lost 3 bases to trimming and J lost 6 bases, with 18 bases between them. The CDR3 length is 15 residues. The full variable domain, completed using reference TRBV9 and TRBJ1-1, is DSGVTQTPKHLITATGQRVTLRCSPRSGDLSVYWYQQSLDQGLQFLIQYYNGEERAKGNILERFSAQQFPDLHSELNLSSLELGDSALYFCASSALGGASSEAFFGQGTRLTVV.

This chain connects TRBV10-3 to TRBJ1-1; no firm D call. Germline V gene lookup returns CDR1 ENHRY and CDR2 SYGVKD. The V end was cut by 4 bases, the J end by 2 bases, with 5 bases between. The CDR3 spans 12 residues. As DNA, the CDR3 is TGTGCCATCAGTGGGGGTAACACTGAAGCTTTCTTT. Its protein product is CAISGGNTEAFF.

This clonotype was seen many times. V and J are TRBV20-1 and TRBJ2-2; 9 bases match TRBD1. V lost 8 bases to trimming and J lost 4 bases; unmatched junction nucleotides: 5. The CDR3 totals 13 residues. Per the germline V gene, CDR1 is DFQATT and CDR2 is SNEGSKA (reference sequence). The CDR3 region has the DNA TGCAGTTTCCGGGACAGGGTCACCGGGGAGCTGTTTTTT. It translates to CSFRDRVTGELFF.

Concerning this clonotype itself: A much bigger clone sits one base away, suggesting this may be a read error. The chain joins TRBV6-5 to TRBJ2-6; D is unresolved. The CDR3 runs to 16 residues. V gave up 2 bases and J gave up 1 base, with 9 bases separating them. Germline V gene data show CDR1 as MNHEY and CDR2 as SVGAGI. CDR3 sequence: CASSYVSLSGANVLTF. In nucleotides, the CDR3 is TGTGCCAGCAGTTACGTTTCCCTTTCTGGGGCCAACGTCCTGACTTTC.

This chain links TRBV7-2 with TRBJ2-5; D is unclear. The CDR3 is made up of 15 amino acids. Per the germline V gene, CDR1 is SGHTA and CDR2 is FQGNSA. V lost 3 bases and J lost 0, with 11 bases in between. The CDR3 region has the DNA TGTGCCAGCAGCTTCGATCCGGTGTACCAAGAGACCCAGTACTTC. Amino acid sequence: CASSFDPVYQETQYF.

The chain joins TRBV5-1 to TRBJ1-1; 8 bases are shared with TRBD1. The CDR3 consists of 14 residues. Unmatched junction bases numbered 4, after V lost 3 bases and J lost 3 bases. The germline gives CDR1 SGHRS, CDR2 YFSETQ. The CDR3 bases are TGCGCCAGCAGCTGGGGACAGGCCTACACTGAAGCTTTCTTT. Translation gives CASSWGQAYTEAFF.

This clonotype has a count of ten or more. The chain couples TRBV10-3 to TRBJ2-7; tentative D call: TRBD1 (6 bases). The CDR3 extends over 12 amino acids. CDR1 is ENHRY, CDR2 SYGVKD, per germline. The V gene lost 10 bases and the J gene lost 2 bases, with 12 bases spanning the gap. Here the CDR3 DNA reads TGTGCCACAAGGACAGCAACCTACGAGCAGTACTTC. Its translation is CATRTATYEQYF.

The table lists this clonotype with many counts. The chain recombines TRBV29-1 with TRBJ2-1; 8 nucleotides align to TRBD2. The CDR3 loop spans 15 amino acids. The germline CDR1 and CDR2 sequences are SQVTM and ANQGSEA. With 3 bases clipped from V and 0 bases from J, the junction kept 4 bases outside the gene matches. For the CDR3, the DNA is TGCAGCGTTGACCCTCTAGCGGGCTCCTACAATGAGCAGTTCTTC. Its translation: CSVDPLAGSYNEQFF.

The chain recombines TRBV20-1 with TRBJ2-1; D remains ambiguous. Germline assignment: CDR1 DFQATT and CDR2 SNEGSKA (reference sequence). The CDR3 is 14 residues long. V dropped 6 bases and J dropped 0 bases, with 12 bases sitting between them. This chain's CDR3 is CSAAPVSSYNEQFF. Written as DNA, the CDR3 is TGCAGTGCAGCACCAGTGAGCTCCTACAATGAGCAGTTCTTC.

This clonotype was detected only once. The chain uses TRBV15 and TRBJ2-1; D is ambiguous. This CDR3 has 14 amino acids. Looked up from germline, CDR1 is LNHNV and CDR2 is YYDKDF (reference sequence). Trimming stripped 0 bases from V and 4 bases from J, with 7 bases between. CDR3 in DNA: TGTGCCACCAGCAGAGAACAACGGTACAATGAGCAGTTCTTC. Residues: CATSREQRYNEQFF.

The CDR3 DNA reads TGTGCCATCAGTGTTGGAGGGGGCTATAATTCACCCCTCCACTTT. Its protein product is CAISVGGGYNSPLHF. J is TRBJ1-6 and V is TRBV10-3, with a weak D call TRBD1 (6 bases). This CDR3 is built from 15 residues. Germline V gives CDR1 ENHRY, CDR2 SYGVKD. The ends were cut back, 4 bases at V and 3 bases at J, with 10 bases in the middle.

This clonotype was counted only a few times. The gene calls are TRBV7-2 and TRBJ2-7; either TRBD1 or TRBD2 may fit D (6 bases each). Germline V gene lookup returns CDR1 SGHTA and CDR2 FQGNSA. This CDR3 has 12 residues. V was clipped by 4 bases and J by 6 bases, with 10 bases between them. This CDR3 is CASSSGGGEQYF. CDR3 sequence (DNA): TGTGCCAGCAGCTCCGGGGGCGGCGAGCAGTACTTC.

A word on this clonotype: A single base separates this from a much larger clone, so it may be a read error. The CDR3 region is CASSRSPGQGLMNTEAFF. The CDR3 nucleotides read TGCGCCAGCAGCCGGAGCCCGGGACAGGGCCTCATGAACACTGAAGCTTTCTTT. The gene calls are TRBV5-1 and TRBJ1-1; 9 bases fit TRBD1. Germline V gene data show CDR1 as SGHRS and CDR2 as YFSETQ. After removal of 4 bases from V and 0 bases from J, the junction contained 13 bases not matched to a gene. The CDR3 contains 18 residues.

This clonotype turned up a few times. The rearrangement links TRBV3-1 to TRBJ2-3, with 7 bases matching TRBD2. The CDR3 totals 17 residues. Germline V gene data show CDR1 as LGHDT and CDR2 as YNNKEL (reference sequence). Trimming took 0 bases from V and 1 from J; bases not matched to a gene: 7. The CDR3 nucleotides are TGTGCCAGCAGCCAAGACCTCCGGCTAGCGGGCACAGATACGCAGTATTTT. Its translation: CASSQDLRLAGTDTQYF.

The chain combines TRBV29-1 with TRBJ1-4; D is unclear. Per the germline V gene, CDR1 is SQVTM and CDR2 is ANQGSEA. This CDR3 region has 12 residues. Trimming removed 4 bases from V and 7 bases from J, with 10 bases in between. The CDR3 sequence: CSVGAGGEKLFF. The CDR3 DNA follows: TGCAGCGTTGGGGCGGGAGGTGAAAAACTGTTTTTT.

In this sample, this clonotype turned up many times. The chain combines TRBV7-2 with TRBJ2-2; 10 bases fit TRBD2. V gave up 7 bases and J gave up 5 bases; unmatched junction bases: 7. This CDR3 is built from 15 residues. Germline lookup yields CDR1 SGHTA and CDR2 FQGNSA. CDR3 bases: TGTGCCAGCAAAGGCAGCGGGGGGGGAACCGGGGAGCTGTTTTTT. This encodes CASKGSGGGTGELFF.

Many counts were recorded for this clonotype. The gene calls are TRBV10-3 and TRBJ2-3; D is uncertain. Germline CDR1 and CDR2: ENHRY and SYGVKD. This CDR3 is built from 13 residues. With 4 bases removed from V and 2 bases from J, the gap between germline ends came to 7 bases. Here the CDR3 DNA reads TGTGCCATCAGTGGACTCGACACAGATACGCAGTATTTT. Translating it yields CAISGLDTDTQYF.

Comments on this clonotype: Its ends do not fully match the called genes, so a read error is possible. The chain carries TRBV6-5 and TRBJ2-3, with 12 nucleotides matching TRBD2. Germline assignment: CDR1 MNHEY and CDR2 SVGAGI. The CDR3 totals 19 residues. The CDR3 sequence: CTSSYSLPSSGGVLDTQYF. CDR3 DNA sequence: TGTACCAGCAGTTACTCGCTCCCCTCTAGCGGGGGGGTCCTAGATACGCAGTATTTT.

The V call is TRBV15, the J call TRBJ1-6; no reliable D call. From germline, CDR1 is LNHNV and CDR2 YYDKDF (reference sequence). This CDR3 contains 15 residues. Trimming removed 0 bases at V and 7 bases at J, with 10 bases between. The CDR3 DNA reads as TGTGCCACCAGCAGAGATCAACCGGGGAATTCACCCCTCCACTTT. Residues: CATSRDQPGNSPLHF.

This clonotype was seen a few times. The V call is TRBV19, the J call TRBJ1-1; tentatively, D is TRBD1 (5 bases). This CDR3 spans 15 amino acids. The germline CDR1 and CDR2 sequences are LNHDA and SQIVND (reference sequence). Trimming took 3 bases from V and 5 from J, leaving 16 bases between them. CDR3 region: CASSMGRGVRTEAFF. As DNA, the CDR3 is TGTGCCAGTAGTATGGGGAGGGGAGTGAGGACTGAAGCTTTCTTT.

Turning to this clonotype: A much larger clonotype is one base distant, so this may be a read error. The chain couples TRBV6-2 or TRBV6-3 to TRBJ2-3, with TRBD2 matching 9 bases. V lost 9 bases to trimming and J lost 5 bases; unmatched junction nucleotides: 12. The CDR3 runs 15 residues. The germline V gene has CDR1 MNHEY and CDR2 SVGEGT. This CDR3 is CASMPGGGREDTQYF. As DNA, the CDR3 is TGTGCCAGTATGCCCGGGGGCGGGAGGGAAGATACGCAGTATTTT.

The chain links TRBV20-1 to TRBJ2-3; the D gene is possibly TRBD2 (6 bases). The germline V gene encodes CDR1 DFQATT and CDR2 SNEGSKA (reference sequence). Trimming took off 5 bases at V and 0 bases at J, with 12 bases between the two ends. The CDR3 totals 14 residues. The CDR3 bases are TGCAGTGCTGCGGGACCTCTTAGCACAGATACGCAGTATTTT. This sequence encodes CSAAGPLSTDTQYF.

The sample holds many counts of this clonotype. V usage is TRBV5-1 and J usage is TRBJ1-1, with D possibly being TRBD1 (5 bases). The CDR3 length is 11 residues. CDR1 is SGHRS, CDR2 YFSETQ, per germline. V lost 4 bases to trimming and J lost 11 bases, with 12 bases between them. CDR3 amino acids: CASSGDAAAFF. The CDR3 DNA reads TGCGCCAGCAGCGGGGACGCAGCCGCTTTCTTT.

V gene TRBV19 combines with J gene TRBJ2-1; 10 bases map to TRBD1. Germline V CDR1 and CDR2: LNHDA, SQIVND (reference sequence). J gave up 4 bases and V 9 bases, and 18 bases lay outside the gene matches. The CDR3 is made up of 18 amino acids. The CDR3 spells CASGGRGQGMSGYNEQFF. CDR3 coding DNA: TGTGCCAGCGGGGGGCGGGGACAGGGGATGTCGGGTTACAATGAGCAGTTCTTC.